The 24 T cell receptor beta chains below all came from one sample that was sequenced in a study of blood T cell repertoires in COVID-19. Here immunoSEQ multiplex PCR was the method, and the copy in TCRdb shows in-frame clones only, minus some. This table holds hundreds of thousands of clones, around 92% found once. The sample was peripheral blood. Receptors were obtained from a woman aged 25 to 39 with COVID-19, enrolled during active disease.

The J gene is TRBJ1-3, the V gene TRBV29-1, with 8 bases fitting TRBD1. V trimming: 8 bases; J trimming: 0 bases; junction bases outside the gene matches: 12. The germline V gene has CDR1 SQVTM and CDR2 ANQGSEA. The CDR3 sequence is 16 residues long. The CDR3: CSYMGTGASSGNTIYF. The CDR3 DNA reads as TGCAGCTATATGGGGACAGGAGCGAGCTCTGGAAACACCATATATTTT.

The chain is built from TRBV5-1 and TRBJ2-3, with 13 bases fitting TRBD2. This CDR3 has 16 residues. The V segment lost 4 bases and the J segment 7 bases; nucleotides outside the gene matches: 9. Looked up from germline, CDR1 is SGHRS and CDR2 is YFSETQ. For the CDR3, the DNA is TGCGCCAGCAGCACAAGGACTAGCGGGGGAGGTAATACGCAGTATTTT. It specifies CASSTRTSGGGNTQYF.

This chain links TRBV27 with TRBJ1-1; D perhaps matches TRBD1 (5 bases). The germline V and J ends were trimmed by 2 bases and 1 base, with 8 bases remaining between them. The V gene's germline CDR1 is MNHEY and CDR2 SMNVEV (reference sequence). The CDR3 spans 14 residues. CDR3 protein: CASSLTGWNTEAFF. The CDR3 DNA sequence: TGTGCCAGCAGTTTAACAGGATGGAACACTGAAGCTTTCTTT.

Only one count was recorded for this clone. This rearrangement joins TRBV18 to TRBJ1-1; TRBD1 is a possible D gene (5 bases). Between the trimmed V and J ends, which lost 2 bases and 1 base, there was a span of 17 bases. There are 17 residues in the CDR3. Germline V gene sequence: CDR1 KGHSH, CDR2 LQKENI. The CDR3 loop is CASSPDFAGYTNTEAFF. The DNA for the CDR3 is TGTGCCAGCTCACCAGATTTCGCAGGGTATACGAACACTGAAGCTTTCTTT.

This chain uses TRBV6-1 with TRBJ1-2; 9 positions match TRBD1. The CDR3 loop spans 17 amino acids. The trim removed 1 base at V and 4 bases at J, leaving 10 bases unmatched. CDR1 is MNHNS, CDR2 SASEGT, per germline. The CDR3 sequence is CASSEGTGVLYGYGYTF. The CDR3 DNA reads as TGTGCCAGCAGTGAAGGGACAGGGGTTCTTTACGGCTATGGCTACACCTTC.

J is TRBJ1-2 and V is TRBV3-1 (or the pseudogene TRBV3-2), with 7 bases aligning to TRBD1. The CDR3 is 13 amino acids. V dropped 4 bases and J dropped 2; count of bases not matched to a gene: 1. CDR1 LGHDT and CDR2 YNNKEL come from the germline V gene (reference sequence). CDR3 sequence reads: CASSRGQNYGYTF. The CDR3 DNA reads as TGTGCCAGCAGCCGGGGACAGAACTATGGCTACACCTTC.

CDR3 nucleotide sequence: TGTGCCAGTAGTATAGAAGGGGGCACTGAAGCTTTCTTT. This codes for CASSIEGGTEAFF. The chain links TRBV19 to TRBJ1-1, with D perhaps matching TRBD1 (6 bases). Per the germline V gene, CDR1 is LNHDA and CDR2 is SQIVND (reference sequence). The V end lost 0 bases, the J end lost 4 bases, and 6 bases lay between the germline ends. The CDR3 loop spans 13 amino acids.

The rearrangement uses TRBV9 and TRBJ1-5; 7 nucleotides agree with TRBD1. Germline lookup yields CDR1 SGDLS and CDR2 YYNGEE. With 5 bases clipped from V and 4 bases from J, the junction kept 6 bases outside the gene matches. This CDR3 is 14 amino acids long. This CDR3 reads CASSGTAINQPQHF. The CDR3, as DNA: TGTGCCAGCAGTGGGACAGCGATAAATCAGCCCCAGCATTTT.

V usage is TRBV7-2 and J usage is TRBJ1-2, with D uncertain. CDR1 and CDR2 from the germline V gene are SGHTA and FQGNSA. This CDR3 is built from 13 residues. Deletions cut 2 bases from V and 7 bases from J, with 11 bases between. The CDR3 region is CASSLPRGFGYTF. The CDR3 bases are TGTGCCAGCAGCTTACCTAGAGGATTTGGCTACACCTTC.

As DNA, the CDR3 is TGTGCCAGCAGCTTAGAGGGGATCAGTATGAACACTGAAGCTTTCTTT. The encoded protein is CASSLEGISMNTEAFF. This chain connects TRBV13 to TRBJ1-1, with a weak D call TRBD1 (5 bases). V was pared by 1 base and J by 0 bases, with 12 bases between. CDR1 is PRHDT and CDR2 is FYEKMQ in the germline V gene (reference sequence). The CDR3 covers 16 residues.

The V gene is TRBV7-2, the J gene TRBJ2-5; D may be TRBD2 (6 bases). Trimming took 7 bases from V and 4 from J, leaving 10 bases between them. This CDR3 is built from 12 residues. The V gene's germline CDR1 is SGHTA and CDR2 FQGNSA. The CDR3 DNA follows: TGTGCCAGCACCCGGAGGGGAGAGACCCAGTACTTC. Its protein is CASTRRGETQYF.

The CDR3 DNA follows: TGTGCCAGCAGCCGGACAGGGGGCTATGGCTACACCTTC. It is translated as CASSRTGGYGYTF. J is TRBJ1-2 and V is TRBV5-4; 10 positions match TRBD1. Per the germline V gene, CDR1 is SGHNT and CDR2 is YYREEE (reference sequence). This CDR3 comprises 13 residues. The J segment lost 4 bases and the V segment lost 4 bases, leaving 1 base of the junction unmatched.

The CDR3 DNA sequence: TGTGCCAGCAGCCCCTTAGGCGGGGGGGTGAACACTGAAGCTTTCTTT. Its translation: CASSPLGGGVNTEAFF. V is TRBV3-1 (or the pseudogene TRBV3-2) and J is TRBJ1-1, with D perhaps matching TRBD1 (5 bases). Germline CDR1 and CDR2: LGHDT and YNNKEL (reference sequence). The CDR3 has 16 residues. Trimming removed 4 bases from V and 0 bases from J, with 15 bases in between.

The genes are TRBV19 and TRBJ1-2; TRBD1 is a possible D gene (6 bases). Trimming removed 10 bases from V and 4 bases from J, with 10 bases in between. CDR1 is LNHDA, CDR2 SQIVND, per germline (reference sequence). The CDR3 runs to 11 residues. CDR3 protein: CATGQLYGYTF. CDR3 nucleotide sequence: TGTGCCACGGGACAACTCTATGGCTACACCTTC.

The J gene is TRBJ1-1, the V gene TRBV16, with a possible D match to TRBD1 (6 bases). Trimming cost V 4 bases and J 1 base, with 7 bases left between them. CDR3 length equals 13 residues. Germline CDR1 reads KGHSY; CDR2 reads FQNENV. The CDR3 sequence: CASSLTGNTEAFF. For the CDR3, the DNA is TGTGCCAGCAGCCTGACAGGGAACACTGAAGCTTTCTTT. Filled out from reference TRBV16 and TRBJ1-1, the complete variable domain reads GEEVAQTPKHLVRGEGQKAKLYCAPIKGHSYVFWYQQVLKNEFKFLISFQNENVFDETGMPKERFSAKCLPNSPCSLEIQATKLEDSAVYFCASSLTGNTEAFFGQGTRLTVV.

The rearrangement uses TRBV4-3 and TRBJ1-4; tentative D call: TRBD1 (6 bases). CDR1 and CDR2 from the germline V gene are LGHNA and YSLEER. The CDR3 is 15 amino acids. V gave up 2 bases and J gave up 4 bases, with 11 bases separating them. Here the CDR3 DNA reads TGCGCCAGCAGCCAAATATTGGACAGTAATGAAAAACTGTTTTTT. Residues: CASSQILDSNEKLFF.

This chain links TRBV6-6 with TRBJ1-5; 7 positions match TRBD1. With V trimmed by 5 bases and J by 7 bases, 5 bases remained unmatched. Germline lookup yields CDR1 MNHNY and CDR2 SVGAGI (reference sequence). CDR3 length: 13 residues. Here the CDR3 DNA reads TGTGCCAGCAGTCGACAGGGTTCCCAGCCCCAGCATTTT. Its translation: CASSRQGSQPQHF.

The chain uses TRBV7-9 and TRBJ1-1; 11 nucleotides align to TRBD1. Germline CDR1 reads SEHNR; CDR2 reads FQNEAQ (reference sequence). The CDR3 extends over 15 amino acids. V shed 4 bases and J 0 bases; nucleotides not matched to a gene: 1. The CDR3 nucleotides are TGTGCCAGCAGCTGGGGACAGGGGGTGAACACTGAAGCTTTCTTT. Translation gives CASSWGQGVNTEAFF.

This chain links TRBV18 with TRBJ1-2, with 7 bases fitting TRBD1. With 2 bases clipped from V and 0 bases from J, the junction kept 6 bases outside the gene matches. Per germline, CDR1 KGHSH and CDR2 LQKENI. This CDR3 comprises 16 residues. The CDR3 coding sequence is TGTGCCAGCTCACCAGGCCAGGGGGGATCTAACTATGGCTACACCTTC. Its translation is CASSPGQGGSNYGYTF.

This clone was picked up many times. J is TRBJ1-4 and V is TRBV6-5; unclear D gene. This CDR3 has 13 amino acids. Germline V gives CDR1 MNHEY, CDR2 SVGAGI. V was shortened by 6 bases and J by 12 bases, with 17 bases between the two germline ends. The CDR3 loop is CASREGGVRELFF. In DNA form, the CDR3 reads TGTGCCAGCAGAGAGGGTGGGGTGCGGGAACTGTTTTTT.

The chain is built from TRBV5-4 and TRBJ2-5; 7 positions match TRBD1. The CDR3 covers 16 residues. The ends lost 3 bases at V and 4 bases at J; junction bases unmatched: 12. Germline V lookup: CDR1 SGHNT, CDR2 YYREEE (reference sequence). The CDR3 nucleotides are TGTGCCAGCAGCTACCCAGGGCAGGGGGTTCGAGAGACCCAGTACTTC. It codes for CASSYPGQGVRETQYF.

The chain employs TRBV5-6 and TRBJ1-2; D is unclear. V was clipped by 0 bases and J by 3 bases, with 6 bases between them. This CDR3 comprises 13 residues. Germline CDR1 SGHDT, CDR2 YYEEEE. The CDR3 coding sequence is TGTGCCAGCAGCTTGGGGGAGGACTATGGCTACACCTTC. Translating it yields CASSLGEDYGYTF.

The chain couples TRBV7-6 to TRBJ2-5; D perhaps matches TRBD2 (7 bases). The CDR3 has 19 residues. Trimming shortened V by 1 base and J by 1 base, and 22 bases separated the two germline ends. Per the germline V gene, CDR1 is SGHVS and CDR2 is FNYEAQ. Written as DNA, the CDR3 is TGTGCCAGCAGCTTAGGTCAATCGTGGGCGGGGGCCCTCCAAGAGACCCAGTACTTC. The encoded protein is CASSLGQSWAGALQETQYF. The whole variable domain, remainder taken from reference TRBV7-6 and TRBJ2-5, is GAGVSQSPRYKVTKRGQDVALRCDPISGHVSLYWYRQALGQGPEFLTYFNYEAQQDKSGLPNDRFSAERPEGSISTLTIQRTEQRDSAMYRCASSLGQSWAGALQETQYFGPGTRLLVL.

This clone is a singleton in its sample. This chain uses TRBV2 with TRBJ1-1; TRBD1 matches 8 bases. Germline V CDR1 and CDR2: SNHLY, FYNNEI. The junction had 11 bases not matched to a gene; V was cut back by 4 bases and J by 4 bases. The CDR3 is made up of 16 amino acids. The CDR3, as DNA: TGTGCCAGCAGTGCCCAGGGGGCCTACTTGGCCACTGAAGCTTTCTTT. It specifies CASSAQGAYLATEAFF.